This T cell receptor (beta chain) came from a study of blood T cell repertoires in COVID-19. CDR3 length equals 16 residues. Germline V gene lookup returns CDR1 SGHRS and CDR2 YFSETQ. Trimming removed 2 bases at V and 4 bases at J, with 19 bases between. Method: immunoSEQ multiplex PCR; TCRdb's copy keeps in-frame clones and lacks some. This sample carries more than 140,000 clones, roughly 84% of them seen once, and the ten largest clones take 5.5% to 8%. The TCR sequence derives from a woman aged 45-60 years in a cohort sampled during active or convalescent COVID-19. The J gene is TRBJ2-7, the V gene TRBV5-1; a weak D match, TRBD2 (6 bases). Sequencing was done on a sample of peripheral blood. CDR3 loop: CASSLPTGTSSYEQYF. CDR3 nucleotides: TGCGCCAGCAGCTTACCGACCGGGACTTCCTCTTACGAGCAGTACTTC.